This T cell receptor beta chain appears in the sequencing data of a study of OX40 agonist ivuxolimab in advanced cancers. Using immunoSEQ multiplex PCR, the repertoire was profiled, and TCRdb retains in-frame clones only, with some absent. The sample shows over 70,000 clones, about 92% of them seen only once. This clone was detected only once. Germline V gene data show CDR1 as SQVTM and CDR2 as ANQGSEA. Trimming removed 4 bases at V and 4 bases at J, with 13 bases between. The CDR3 sequence is 13 residues long. This specimen was CD4+ or CD8+ T cells sorted from blood, taken in a trial of the OX40 agonist ivuxolimab. This sequence joins TRBV29-1 and TRBJ1-2; TRBD1 is a possible D gene (5 bases). The sequence was collected from an adult with an advanced solid tumor such as melanoma, head and neck, liver or kidney cancer. The CDR3 protein is CSVGGDFGYGYTF. The CDR3 DNA is TGCAGCGTTGGAGGGGACTTTGGCTATGGCTACACCTTC.